The 16 T cell receptor beta chains reported below all come from one sample, sequenced in a study of CD4 and CD8 cells across lung adenocarcinoma regions. TCRdb processed the PCR reads anew with MiXCR; each CDR3 protein has one entry. The top ten hold 35% to 45% of the sample, which has about 6,800 distinct CDR3 sequences, roughly half seen once. Specimen: CD8+ T cells from the center of a lung tumor. The origin of the receptors is a male donor with lung adenocarcinoma. The CD4 and CD8 labels of this study may be unreliable.

This clonotype was observed a few times. V usage is TRBV6-1 and J usage is TRBJ1-5, with TRBD1 identical over 11 bases. Germline-derived CDR1 and CDR2 are MNHNS and SASEGT. This CDR3 is built from 17 residues. V gave up 4 bases and J gave up 3 bases; unmatched junction bases: 8. CDR3 DNA: TGTGCCAGCAGTGGAGGAAGGGACAGGGGGACCAATCAGCCCCAGCATTTT. It is translated as CASSGGRDRGTNQPQHF.

The J gene is TRBJ2-1, the V gene TRBV6-4, with 9 bases that match TRBD2. The trim removed 0 bases at V and 4 bases at J, leaving 4 bases unmatched. The CDR3 spans 16 residues. Germline-derived CDR1 and CDR2 are MRHNA and SNTAGT. CDR3 amino acids: CASSDSIAGEYNEQFF. CDR3 sequence (DNA): TGTGCCAGCAGTGACTCAATAGCGGGGGAGTACAATGAGCAGTTCTTC.

Remarks on this clonotype: One end of the junction varies from germline; a read error may be responsible. This chain joins TRBV6-1 and TRBJ2-3, with a tentative D call TRBD2 (5 bases). The germline V gene encodes CDR1 MNHNS and CDR2 SASEGT. The CDR3 totals 12 residues. CDR3 protein: CVSAVNTGEQFF. The CDR3 region has the DNA TGTGTCAGCGCCGTCAACACCGGGGAGCAGTTTTTT.

V gene TRBV27 combines with J gene TRBJ2-1; D not resolved. The germline gives CDR1 MNHEY, CDR2 SMNVEV (reference sequence). This CDR3 is 13 amino acids long. Trimming pared 3 bases from V and 6 bases from J, leaving 9 bases between. CDR3 in amino acids: CASSFPNGNEQFF. The CDR3 nucleotides are TGTGCCAGCAGTTTCCCCAATGGCAATGAGCAGTTCTTC.

This rearrangement joins TRBV11-3 to TRBJ2-1; 13 nucleotides align to TRBD2. The CDR3 runs 15 residues. The V gene's germline CDR1 is SGHNT and CDR2 YENEEA. V lost 5 bases to trimming and J lost 6 bases; unmatched junction nucleotides: 4. The CDR3 bases are TGTGCCAGCAGCCCGGGACTAGCGGGACCCAATGAGCAGTTCTTC. Translated: CASSPGLAGPNEQFF.

The chain employs TRBV6-1 and TRBJ2-1; weak D call: TRBD1 (6 bases). The tail of the sequence fits TRBJ2-5 better, so the J call may be wrong. Per the germline V gene, CDR1 is MNHNS and CDR2 is SASEGT. The CDR3 contains 14 residues. CDR3 coding DNA: TGTGCCAGCAGGGTTCAGGGGAACCAAGAGACCCAGTACTTC. Protein sequence: CASRVQGNQETQYF.

The chain recombines TRBV27 with TRBJ2-5; 9 bases are shared with TRBD1. The J call is uncertain, as TRBJ2-7 better fits the DNA end. Looked up from germline, CDR1 is MNHEY and CDR2 is SMNVEV (reference sequence). CDR3 length: 13 residues. CDR3 region: CASSGTGNHEQYF. CDR3 sequence (DNA): TGTGCCAGCAGTGGGACAGGGAACCACGAGCAGTACTTC.

Relative to its sample, this clonotype is large (0.1 to 1%). The genes are TRBV10-2 and TRBJ2-4, with D uncertain. Germline-derived CDR1 and CDR2 are WSHSY and SAAADI. The CDR3 sequence is 15 residues long. V was pared by 7 bases and J by 0 bases, with 13 bases between. CDR3 protein: CASKHSDLAKNIQYF. The CDR3 DNA reads as TGCGCCAGCAAGCACAGTGATCTAGCCAAAAACATTCAGTACTTC.

Comments on this clonotype: One junction end disagrees with the germline gene, perhaps due to a read error. V usage is TRBV6-1 and J usage is TRBJ2-1; TRBD1 aligns across 10 bases. Germline V gene lookup returns CDR1 MNHNS and CDR2 SASEGT. The CDR3 contains 18 residues. The CDR3 bases are TGTGCCAGCAGAGAAAGACAGGGGGCGCCGGCGTGGGCCAACGAGCAGTCCTTC. Translation gives CASRERQGAPAWANEQSF.

Concerning this clonotype itself: A much larger clone differs from this one at a single base, so this may be a read error. The chain uses TRBV6-4 and TRBJ2-5, with D maybe TRBD2 (6 bases). The CDR3 loop spans 15 amino acids. The V end was cut by 4 bases, the J end by 11 bases, with 23 bases between. Germline V gene data show CDR1 as MRHNA and CDR2 as SNTAGT. CDR3 nucleotide sequence: TGTGCCAGCAGTGTGGAGGAAGCGGGTAACAATGAGCAGTACTTC. Translated, it gives CASSVEEAGNNEQYF.

The chain joins TRBV7-2 to TRBJ2-3; D possibly corresponds to TRBD1 (7 bases). The J call may be incorrect, as the DNA end agrees better with TRBJ2-7. Germline-derived CDR1 and CDR2 are SGHTA and FQGNSA. The CDR3 has 19 residues. The CDR3 here is CASTNSAGLGGGARETQYF. CDR3 nucleotides: TGTGCCAGCACCAACTCGGCGGGGCTAGGGGGCGGGGCCAGAGAGACGCAGTACTTC.

This clonotype is labeled as medium-sized. This rearrangement joins TRBV12-3 or TRBV12-4 to TRBJ2-1; TRBD2 matches 10 bases. The length of the CDR3 is 14 residues. Trimming cost V 3 bases and J 8 bases; bases outside gene matches: 4. DNA of the CDR3: TGTGCCAGCAGTTTCACAGGGACTAGCGATGAGCAGTTCTTC. Protein product: CASSFTGTSDEQFF.

The gene calls are TRBV10-1 and TRBJ2-1, with 9 bases identical to TRBD2. This CDR3 region has 16 residues. CDR1 is WNHNN, CDR2 SYGVQD, per germline (reference sequence). V lost 0 bases, J lost 4 bases, and 4 bases stayed unmatched. The CDR3 reads CASSESRSGGYNEQFF. The CDR3 DNA is TGCGCCAGCAGTGAGTCTCGTAGCGGGGGTTACAATGAGCAGTTCTTC.

This clonotype came up a few times. A junction boundary mismatches the germline segment, possibly from a read error. The chain is built from TRBV7-7 and TRBJ2-1, with TRBD2 as a possible D gene (5 bases). The V gene's germline CDR1 is SSHAT and CDR2 FNYEAQ (reference sequence). This CDR3 has 13 amino acids. In nucleotides, the CDR3 is TGTGCTAGCAGCTTAGGAAACGGGGATGAGCAGTTCTTC. Translation gives CASSLGNGDEQFF.

V is TRBV4-1 and J is TRBJ2-3; D is perhaps TRBD2 (6 bases). This CDR3 has 17 amino acids. Germline values: CDR1 MGHRA, CDR2 YSYEKL. The V and J ends lost 3 bases and 1 base respectively, with 17 bases between them. The CDR3 reads CASSQDWAGWGTDTQYF. DNA of the CDR3: TGCGCCAGCAGCCAGGACTGGGCGGGGTGGGGCACAGATACGCAGTATTTT.

The sample holds a few counts of this clonotype. The V gene is TRBV27, the J gene TRBJ2-5; TRBD2 is a possible D gene (7 bases). Germline V gene sequence: CDR1 MNHEY, CDR2 SMNVEV (reference sequence). Trimming shortened V by 11 bases and J by 4 bases, and 20 bases separated the two germline ends. The CDR3 is 14 amino acids. Here the CDR3 reads CAGRGGRGTETQYF. The CDR3 nucleotides read TGTGCCGGGCGCGGGGGCCGTGGCACAGAGACCCAGTACTTC.